The entry below gives a single T cell receptor (beta chain) sequence along with its context. This record comes from a study of T cell changes during pregnancy in multiple sclerosis. The CDR3 is 15 amino acids. Germline-derived CDR1 and CDR2 are SGDLS and YYNGEE. V shed 5 bases and J 7 bases; nucleotides not matched to a gene: 10. The assay was immunoSEQ multiplex PCR, and TCRdb's table has in-frame clones only and misses some. The top ten hold approximately 2.2% of the sample, which has about 46,000 clones, over 90% seen once. This specimen was peripheral blood, taken in the third trimester of pregnancy. The source of this sequence is a female donor with multiple sclerosis, enrolled in a pregnancy study. J is TRBJ2-1 and V is TRBV9, with 9 bases matching TRBD1. The CDR3 nucleotides read TGTGCCAGCAGTTTACGGGACAGGGCATTTAATGAGCAGTTCTTC. Amino acids: CASSLRDRAFNEQFF.